This T cell receptor beta chain was retrieved from a study of spatial heterogeneity in lung cancer. Stated time point: sample taken at primary tumor resection. Samples came from 60 to 75 TRACERx patients with untreated early-stage lung cancer. From tumor, nontumor lung or frozen PBMC, whole RNA was taken unsorted for sequencing. Remarks on this clonotype: Its target is not known.

Every individual TCR cDNA molecule carried its own unique molecular identifier, which allowed correction of PCR and sequencing errors. Each CDR3 protein gets one entry after TCRdb re-called the 5' RACE reads with MiXCR. The data show about 15,000 distinct CDR3 sequences, approximately 6.2% seen once. This CDR3 spans 14 amino acids. Between the trimmed V and J ends, which lost 0 bases and 1 base, there was a span of 7 bases. Germline-derived CDR1 and CDR2 are SQVTM and ANQGSEA. General study points: Quantities of ubiquitous and regional expanded TCRs paralleled ubiquitous and regional nonsynonymous mutations, respectively. It was found that expanded intratumoral alpha and beta TCR counts tracked tumor mutation counts.

The chain couples TRBV29-1 to TRBJ2-4; D not resolved. The sample was lung tumor tissue, taken at surgery. The clonotype was recovered from a male donor with early-stage non-small cell lung cancer. CDR3 coding DNA: TGCAGCGTTGAAGAAGGTCAGGCCAAAAACATTCAGTACTTC. This encodes CSVEEGQAKNIQYF.